This entry lists 2 T cell receptor beta chains sequenced from one sample in a study of identical twins. TCRdb redid the calling of the 5' RACE reads with MiXCR, one entry per CDR3 protein. The sample has 350,000 to 600,000 distinct CDR3 sequences; approximately 15% are singletons. The sample also formed part of further work on yellow fever vaccine responses in identical twins.

Material for sequencing was CD4+ T cells sorted from blood. These receptors all come from a woman under 30 in good health.

The chain combines TRBV6-2 or TRBV6-3 with TRBJ2-7; the match to TRBD1 covers 8 bases. With 2 bases clipped from V and 2 bases from J, the junction kept 8 bases outside the gene matches. Germline CDR1 is MNHEY and CDR2 is SVGEGT. The CDR3 consists of 16 residues. CDR3 coding DNA: TGTGCCAGCAGTTACGGACAGGGAAGTCCCACCTACGAGCAGTACTTC. Residues: CASSYGQGSPTYEQYF.

The chain combines TRBV5-5 with TRBJ2-7, with a possible D match to TRBD1 (6 bases). V was trimmed by 4 bases and J by 2 bases, leaving 16 bases between them. CDR1 and CDR2 (germline): SGHKS, YYEKEE (reference sequence). This CDR3 has 15 residues. CDR3 bases: TGTGCCAGCAGCCAACAGGGAATGAATCCCTACGAGCAGTACTTC. This gives the protein CASSQQGMNPYEQYF.